This T cell receptor (beta chain) was captured by sequencing in a study of patients and donors after allogeneic stem cell transplantation. TCRdb re-called the RT-PCR reads with MiXCR, one entry per CDR3 protein. The data hold approximately 250,000 distinct CDR3 sequences, with over 12% observed a single time. This clonotype appeared many times. This CDR3 comprises 15 residues. V trimming: 1 base; J trimming: 5 bases; junction bases outside the gene matches: 6. Germline V gives CDR1 SGDLS, CDR2 YYNGEE. The rearrangement links TRBV9 to TRBJ2-1; TRBD2 matches at 7 bases. The sequencing input was blood, either unsorted or a sorted T cell fraction (not recorded which). The sequence was collected from a human donor who was either an allogeneic HSCT recipient or a stem cell or donor lymphocyte infusion donor (not recorded which). It is not recorded whose cells these are; they may come from a transplant donor. This chain's CDR3 is CASSVSGLVHNEQFF. The CDR3 DNA reads as TGTGCCAGCAGCGTATCCGGACTAGTCCACAATGAGCAGTTCTTC. Using reference TRBV9 and TRBJ2-1 for the parts outside the CDR3, the full variable domain is DSGVTQTPKHLITATGQRVTLRCSPRSGDLSVYWYQQSLDQGLQFLIQYYNGEERAKGNILERFSAQQFPDLHSELNLSSLELGDSALYFCASSVSGLVHNEQFFGPGTRLTVL.